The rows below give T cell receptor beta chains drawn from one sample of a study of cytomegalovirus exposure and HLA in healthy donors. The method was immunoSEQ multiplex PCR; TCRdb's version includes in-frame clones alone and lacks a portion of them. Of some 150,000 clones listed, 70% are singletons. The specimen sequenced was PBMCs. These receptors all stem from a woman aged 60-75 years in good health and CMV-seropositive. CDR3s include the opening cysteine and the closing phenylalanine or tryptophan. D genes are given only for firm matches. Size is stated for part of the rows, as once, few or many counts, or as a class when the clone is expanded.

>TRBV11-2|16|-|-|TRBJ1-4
CASSLGEYGTNEKLFF
TGTGCCAGCAGCTTAGGAGAGTACGGGACTAATGAAAAACTGTTTTTT
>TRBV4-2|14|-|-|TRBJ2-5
CASSQEGAQETQYF
TGTGCCAGCAGCCAAGAGGGGGCCCAAGAGACCCAGTACTTC
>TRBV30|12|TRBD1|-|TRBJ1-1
CAWILGTGEAFF
TGTGCCTGGATTTTGGGGACAGGTGAAGCTTTCTTT
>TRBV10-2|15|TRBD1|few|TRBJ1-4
CASSDSAGGREKLFF
TGCGCCAGCAGTGATAGTGCAGGGGGCCGGGAAAAACTGTTTTTT
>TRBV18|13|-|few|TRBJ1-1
CASSPRRDTEAFF
TGTGCCAGCTCACCACGTCGGGACACTGAAGCTTTCTTT
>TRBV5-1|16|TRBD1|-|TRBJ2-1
CASSNQDRGSYNEQFF
TGCGCCAGCAGCAATCAGGACAGGGGTTCCTACAATGAGCAGTTCTTC
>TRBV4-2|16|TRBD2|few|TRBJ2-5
CASSQVQREGRETQYF
TGTGCCAGCAGCCAAGTCCAGCGGGAGGGCCGGGAGACCCAGTACTTC
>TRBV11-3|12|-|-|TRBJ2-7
CASSLGRREQYF
TGTGCCAGCAGCTTAGGACGGAGAGAGCAGTACTTC
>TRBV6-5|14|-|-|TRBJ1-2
CASTSGGTRGGYTF
TGTGCCAGCACCAGCGGGGGCACGAGGGGTGGCTACACCTTC
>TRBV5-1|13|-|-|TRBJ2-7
CASSLARTREQYF
TGCGCCAGCAGCTTGGCCCGAACGAGAGAGCAGTACTTC
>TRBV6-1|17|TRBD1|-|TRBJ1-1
CASSEARDRGRRTEAFF
TGTGCCAGCAGTGAAGCTCGGGACAGGGGGCGGAGAACTGAAGCTTTCTTT
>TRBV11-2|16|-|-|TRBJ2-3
CASNLGFETGRDTQYF
TGTGCCAGCAACTTAGGGTTTGAGACAGGGAGGGATACGCAGTATTTT
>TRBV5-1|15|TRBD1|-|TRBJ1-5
CASSLEPGGSQPQHF
TGCGCCAGCAGCTTGGAGCCAGGGGGAAGTCAGCCCCAGCATTTT
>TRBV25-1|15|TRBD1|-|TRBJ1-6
CASSERQGWNSPLHF
TGTGCCAGCAGTGAACGACAGGGGTGGAATTCACCCCTCCACTTT
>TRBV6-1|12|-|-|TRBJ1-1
CASADMNTEAFF
TGTGCCAGCGCCGACATGAACACTGAAGCTTTCTTT
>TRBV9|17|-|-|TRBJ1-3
CASSVQSEQSSGNTIYF
TGTGCCAGCAGCGTACAGTCGGAGCAGAGCTCTGGAAACACCATATATTTT